The 16 T cell receptor beta chains in this list originate from one sample, sequenced in a study of blood T cell repertoires in COVID-19. The assay was immunoSEQ multiplex PCR, and TCRdb's table has in-frame clones only and misses some. The table has fewer than 250,000 clones, around four fifths seen once. Sequencing was carried out using peripheral blood. Receptor source: a man between 60 and 75 years old with COVID-19, enrolled during active disease.

The chain couples TRBV18 to TRBJ2-1, with 8 bases matching TRBD2. Trimming removed 0 bases from V and 9 bases from J; junction bases left unmatched: 13. The CDR3 runs 17 residues. From germline, CDR1 is KGHSH and CDR2 LQKENI. CDR3 bases: TGTGCCAGCTCACCACCTGAAGGGACTAGTAGGTCGGGTGAGCAGTTCTTC. It translates to CASSPPEGTSRSGEQFF.

This clone was seen once. The rearrangement joins TRBV5-4 to TRBJ2-4, with 8 bases that match TRBD1. CDR1 and CDR2 (germline): SGHNT, YYREEE (reference sequence). V lost 5 bases to trimming and J lost 9 bases; unmatched junction nucleotides: 10. This CDR3 has 14 amino acids. CDR3 nucleotides: TGTGCCAGCAGGGGGGACAGGAGTAGTGTCATTCAGTACTTC. This codes for CASRGDRSSVIQYF.

The rearrangement joins TRBV12-3 or TRBV12-4 to TRBJ1-2; tentatively, D is TRBD1 (5 bases). V lost 7 bases to trimming and J lost 7 bases, with 10 bases between them. The CDR3 covers 11 residues. CDR3 sequence (DNA): TGTGCCAGCACCCCGGGACTTGGCTACACCTTC. Translation gives CASTPGLGYTF.

The rearrangement uses TRBV5-1 and TRBJ1-1; a possible D gene is TRBD1 (5 bases). Germline V gene sequence: CDR1 SGHRS, CDR2 YFSETQ. The CDR3 has 15 residues. V was cut by 4 bases and J by 4 bases, with 17 bases left in between. CDR3: CASSTSQGGGTEAFF. CDR3 sequence (DNA): TGCGCCAGCAGCACCTCTCAGGGAGGAGGCACTGAAGCTTTCTTT.

Remarks on this clone: Different DNA sequences within this sample yield the same CDR3. The V gene is TRBV30, the J gene TRBJ1-5; the D is unclear. Per the germline V gene, CDR1 is GTSNPN and CDR2 is SVGIG (reference sequence). This CDR3 has 13 residues. The germline V and J ends were trimmed by 0 bases and 1 base, with 4 bases remaining between them. DNA for the CDR3: TGTGCCTGGAGTGTACAAAGCAATCAGCCCCAGCATTTT. Translating it yields CAWSVQSNQPQHF.

The chain combines TRBV5-1 with TRBJ2-7; 9 bases map to TRBD2. The CDR3 runs 14 residues. CDR1 is SGHRS, CDR2 YFSETQ, per germline. Germline trimming cut 2 bases from V and 6 bases from J; bases unmatched to any gene: 6. The CDR3 sequence: CASSFSGSPFEQYF. The CDR3 coding sequence is TGCGCCAGCAGCTTTAGCGGGAGTCCTTTCGAGCAGTACTTC.

This clone was counted once. V is TRBV5-1 and J is TRBJ2-7; TRBD1 agrees at 8 bases. Germline CDR1 and CDR2: SGHRS and YFSETQ. The trim removed 7 bases at V and 6 bases at J, leaving 9 bases unmatched. The CDR3 loop spans 13 amino acids. As DNA, the CDR3 is TGCGCCAGCCGGATTGGACAGGGAACCGAGCAGTACTTC. Protein sequence: CASRIGQGTEQYF.

This chain links TRBV4-2 with TRBJ2-3; D might be TRBD1 (6 bases). Germline V gene sequence: CDR1 LGHNA, CDR2 YNFKEQ. This CDR3 spans 15 amino acids. Trimming took 4 bases from V and 4 from J, leaving 15 bases between them. This CDR3 reads CASSPRTGRPDTQYF. In DNA form, the CDR3 reads TGTGCCAGCAGCCCCAGAACAGGGCGACCAGATACGCAGTATTTT.

This chain joins TRBV7-3 and TRBJ2-2; 7 bases align to TRBD1. CDR1 is SGHTA, CDR2 FQGTGA, per germline. The CDR3 runs to 13 residues. J gave up 6 bases and V 5 bases, and 3 bases lay outside the gene matches. The DNA of the CDR3 is TGTGCCAGCAGCGTGACAGGGCCCGGGGAGCTGTTTTTT. Protein: CASSVTGPGELFF.

The rearrangement uses TRBV6-5 and TRBJ1-2; unclear D gene. CDR1 and CDR2 from the germline V gene are MNHEY and SVGAGI. V dropped 7 bases and J dropped 3 bases, with 12 bases sitting between them. The CDR3 contains 13 residues. The CDR3 DNA follows: TGTGCCAGCACCCTTGGCATCGACTATGGCTACACCTTC. Amino acids: CASTLGIDYGYTF.

The chain employs TRBV28 and TRBJ1-5; D unresolved. Deletions cut 7 bases from V and 2 bases from J, with 6 bases between. The CDR3 runs 12 residues. Germline CDR1 MDHEN, CDR2 SYDVKM. This CDR3 reads CASKEGNQPQHF. The CDR3 DNA reads TGTGCCAGCAAGGAGGGCAATCAGCCCCAGCATTTT.

The V gene is TRBV9, the J gene TRBJ1-1; D call uncertain. The germline gives CDR1 SGDLS, CDR2 YYNGEE. The CDR3 runs 14 residues. V lost 4 bases to trimming and J lost 3 bases, with 13 bases between them. CDR3 bases: TGTGCCAGCAGCCCCGGCGGCAGCTACACTGAAGCTTTCTTT. Its translation: CASSPGGSYTEAFF.

This sequence joins TRBV7-8 and TRBJ1-1, with 7 positions matching TRBD1. Losses at the gene ends were 1 base for V and 3 bases for J; bases not matched to a gene: 2. The CDR3 extends over 14 amino acids. Germline V gene data show CDR1 as SGHVS and CDR2 as FQNEAQ. Here the CDR3 reads CASSLGTGDTEAFF. The CDR3 nucleotides are TGTGCCAGCAGCTTAGGGACAGGAGACACTGAAGCTTTCTTT.

The chain combines TRBV7-9 with TRBJ2-1; 8 bases agree with TRBD1. From germline, CDR1 is SEHNR and CDR2 FQNEAQ (reference sequence). V gave up 5 bases and J gave up 6 bases; unmatched junction bases: 12. The CDR3 sequence is 16 residues long. Here the CDR3 reads CASSEYDRGVPNEQFF. The DNA for the CDR3 is TGTGCCAGCAGCGAATATGACAGGGGAGTCCCCAATGAGCAGTTCTTC.

This chain joins TRBV28 and TRBJ1-2; D might be TRBD1 (5 bases). V was clipped by 2 bases and J by 4 bases, with 11 bases between them. Germline-derived CDR1 and CDR2 are MDHEN and SYDVKM. The CDR3 is 14 residues long. Written as DNA, the CDR3 is TGTGCCAGCAGTTTAGAGGCCAGGGTCTATGGCTACACCTTC. The encoded protein is CASSLEARVYGYTF.

This sequence joins TRBV28 and TRBJ1-3, with D perhaps matching TRBD1 (6 bases). The V gene's germline CDR1 is MDHEN and CDR2 SYDVKM. Between the trimmed V and J ends, which lost 4 bases and 4 bases, there was a span of 14 bases. This CDR3 is 15 amino acids long. The CDR3 is CASSSPGTSGNTIYF. As DNA, the CDR3 is TGTGCCAGCAGTTCTCCCGGGACATCCGGAAACACCATATATTTT.